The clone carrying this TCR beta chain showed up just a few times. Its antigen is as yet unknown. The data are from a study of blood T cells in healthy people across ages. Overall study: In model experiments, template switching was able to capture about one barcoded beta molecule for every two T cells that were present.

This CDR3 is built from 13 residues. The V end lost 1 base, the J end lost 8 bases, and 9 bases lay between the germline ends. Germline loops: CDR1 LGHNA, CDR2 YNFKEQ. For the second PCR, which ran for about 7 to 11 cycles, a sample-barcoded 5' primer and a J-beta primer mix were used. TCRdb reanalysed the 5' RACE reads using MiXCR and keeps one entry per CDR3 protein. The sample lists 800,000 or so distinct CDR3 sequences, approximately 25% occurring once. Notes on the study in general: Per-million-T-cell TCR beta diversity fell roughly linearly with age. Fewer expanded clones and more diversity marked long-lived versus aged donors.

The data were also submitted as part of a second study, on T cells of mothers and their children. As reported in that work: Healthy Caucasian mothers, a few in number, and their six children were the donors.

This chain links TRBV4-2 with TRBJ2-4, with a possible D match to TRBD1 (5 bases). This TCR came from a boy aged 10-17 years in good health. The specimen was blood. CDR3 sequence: CASSQGRADIQYF. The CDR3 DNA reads TGTGCCAGCAGCCAAGGCAGGGCGGACATTCAGTACTTC.